Detailed here is one T cell receptor beta chain. This clonotype was observed a single time. No antigen is known for it. It has no much larger one-base neighbor in the sample; base qualities were not kept. From the cysteine up to the phenylalanine, the CDR3 has a length of 12 residues. The kept DNA is CDR3 alone, 36 bases in frame from the first base. The germline V and J ends show losses of 7 bases and 5 bases respectively, and no gene match explains 4 bases of the junction. Per the germline V gene (reference sequence), SEHNR is the CDR1 and FQNEAQ is the CDR2. This record belongs to a study of human T cells and chemical hapten exposure (dated by TCRdb to about 2021). About the full investigation: For sensitization, 2% DPC in acetone was applied to a roughly 2 cm by roughly 2 cm area of upper inner arm skin. Patient blood was sampled pre-sensitization (week 0) and at 2, 6 and about 24 weeks after DPC sensitization. The libraries were sequenced as a pool, and the TCR yield per sample differed mostly because of small variations in library volumes within the pool. In alopecia patients, the study followed how the peripheral blood TCR repertoire changed in vivo over primary and secondary sensitization to diphenylcyclopropenone (DPC), a hapten. Throughout the roughly 24-week study period, patients were also given weekly therapeutic DPC doses on the scalp. Patch testing on the upper back used Finn chambers containing 0.01% DPC, with scoring done after 6 days according to International Contact Dermatitis Research Group standards. The mostly female patient cohort included alopecia areata with under or over 50% scalp involvement, alopecia totalis and alopecia universalis. Roughly 30 alopecia patients provided blood for TCR sequencing at one to four time points (pre-sensitization, 2, 6 and 24 weeks). General conclusions and limits of the study: All patients had alopecia, a presumed autoimmune disease, so their immune response might differ from that of healthy individuals. No change with DPC sensitization was found in the number of TCRs above 1 in 1000 frequency, and no evidence of global repertoire structure alterations was found. Expanded TCRs formed significantly more large CDR3 similarity clusters than pre-sensitization or healthy control sets, consistent with antigen-driven responses. After repeated subsampling, the strength of the expansion versus patch-test correlation and the threshold at which it became significant changed. Patch test score correlated positively with the number of PT1 expanded TCRs, reaching significance at thresholds 8, 16 and 32 but not at 4.

Library creation used RACE. Data came from a NextSeq 500. During library preparation, unique molecular identifiers were attached to individual cDNA molecules so that TCRs could be counted quantitatively and reproducibly. Both TCR alpha and TCR beta chains were sequenced from each blood RNA sample. From the authors' description of their analysis: The median number of TCRs per sample was approximately 93,000, ranging from about 23,224 to 690,600. The Decombinator software suite was used to annotate the V, J and CDR3 of the TCR reads. For the PS versus PT1 abundance plots, all samples were subsampled to the same number of TCRs (28,000). Expanded TCRs were defined as absent before sensitization and observed at least eight times at the 2-week time point. TCRdb cleaned the public reads at Q25 with fastp, built clones with MiXCR and kept in-frame beta chains. A single entry per CDR3 protein holds the most common genes and DNA from its merged rows. TCRdb, rather than the study authors, made the V and J calls. Within this sample are about 190,000 distinct CDR3 sequences, with 24% of them counted one time only. The top ten hold about 2.5% of the sample.

The time point tag for this specimen amounts to: patch test 3, about 24 weeks after DPC sensitization. The treatment or condition label, as the study defines it: therapeutic diphenylcyclopropenone sensitization with weekly scalp DPC. At each patch-test visit, blood was drawn before the patch test was applied. Patients were considered eligible if aged 18 to 70, diagnosed with alopecia and deemed suitable for DPC therapy, and patients were excluded if pregnant. Total RNA was extracted from unfractionated whole blood collected in Tempus Blood RNA tubes. Here the chain combines TRBV7-9 and TRBJ2-7; a stretch of 8 junction bases matches TRBD2. The sample consisted of whole blood, taken in connection with sensitization to the hapten diphenylcyclopropenone (DPC). The receptor was isolated from a woman aged 40 to 49 with alopecia areata. Some clones in this sample may be carry-over from other donors' samples. The bases are TGTGCCAGCACCGCGGGGGGCCACGAGCAGTACTTC. It translates as CASTAGGHEQYF.